The 23 T cell receptor beta chains in this list originate from one sample, sequenced in a study of blood T cell repertoires in COVID-19. Measured with immunoSEQ multiplex PCR; TCRdb has only the in-frame clones, and not every one. The sample lists roughly 100,000 clones, around 82% seen once, with about an eighth in the top ten. Material: peripheral blood. The source is a human donor in a cohort sampled during active or convalescent COVID-19.

The chain uses TRBV19 and TRBJ2-5; tentative D call: TRBD1 (6 bases). Trimming removed 6 bases from V and 2 bases from J, with 16 bases in between. The CDR3 is 15 amino acids. Germline V gives CDR1 LNHDA, CDR2 SQIVND (reference sequence). CDR3 bases: TGTGCCAGTAGCGGGACACGGCAGCTACAAGAGACCCAGTACTTC. It specifies CASSGTRQLQETQYF.

The rearrangement uses TRBV7-2 and TRBJ2-7, with D possibly matching TRBD2 (6 bases). The CDR3 contains 14 residues. V was clipped by 5 bases and J by 3 bases, with 14 bases between them. Germline V CDR1 and CDR2: SGHTA, FQGNSA. The CDR3 nucleotides are TGTGCCAGCAGCACGGAGAGCGGGCACTACGAGCAGTACTTC. Translated, it gives CASSTESGHYEQYF.

The rearrangement uses TRBV19 and TRBJ2-7, with 7 nucleotides matching TRBD1. Germline V gene sequence: CDR1 LNHDA, CDR2 SQIVND (reference sequence). The CDR3 is made up of 17 amino acids. The V segment lost 3 bases and the J segment 2 bases; nucleotides outside the gene matches: 13. CDR3 nucleotides: TGTGCCAGTAGTATCCTCCACGGACAGGCCATGCCCTACGAGCAGTACTTC. This codes for CASSILHGQAMPYEQYF.

V is TRBV5-1 and J is TRBJ2-2, with 8 bases identical to TRBD1. V lost 4 bases to trimming and J lost 7 bases; unmatched junction nucleotides: 6. The germline V gene has CDR1 SGHRS and CDR2 YFSETQ. The CDR3 is made up of 14 amino acids. CDR3 nucleotide sequence: TGCGCCAGCAGCATGGACAGGGAGAGCGGGGAGCTGTTTTTT. Translation: CASSMDRESGELFF.

The chain combines TRBV28 with TRBJ1-5, with D uncertain. The CDR3 extends over 15 amino acids. CDR1 and CDR2 (germline): MDHEN, SYDVKM. V was clipped by 2 bases and J by 6 bases, with 14 bases between them. The chain's CDR3 is CASSLPAGIGQPQHF. Written as DNA, the CDR3 is TGTGCCAGCAGTTTACCAGCCGGGATAGGTCAGCCCCAGCATTTT. Variable domain in full (rest from reference TRBV28 and TRBJ1-5): DVKVTQSSRYLVKRTGEKVFLECVQDMDHENMFWYRQDPGLGLRLIYFSYDVKMKEKGDIPEGYSVSREKKERFSLILESASTNQTSMYLCASSLPAGIGQPQHFGDGTRLSIL.

The genes are TRBV12-5 and TRBJ2-6; TRBD2 might be the D (6 bases). CDR1 and CDR2 (germline): LGHNT, FRNRAP. The CDR3 runs 21 residues. V lost 5 bases and J 1 base, leaving 27 bases between the germline ends. CDR3 coding DNA: TGTGCTAGTGGTATACGGACTAAGGACCCAATCCCCCCATCTGGGGCCAACGTCCTGACTTTC. Translation gives CASGIRTKDPIPPSGANVLTF.

This chain links TRBV30 with TRBJ2-1, with TRBD2 as a possible D gene (5 bases). The V gene's germline CDR1 is GTSNPN and CDR2 SVGIG (reference sequence). The CDR3 covers 14 residues. The ends were cut back, 4 bases at V and 5 bases at J, with 15 bases in the middle. As DNA, the CDR3 is TGTGCCTGGATTGGACGGGGATTGAACAATGAGCAGTTCTTC. Protein product: CAWIGRGLNNEQFF.

This chain joins TRBV3-1 (or the pseudogene TRBV3-2) and TRBJ2-5, with 9 bases lining up with TRBD2. With 2 bases clipped from V and 2 bases from J, the junction kept 3 bases outside the gene matches. CDR1 and CDR2 from the germline V gene are LGHDT and YNNKEL (reference sequence). The CDR3 totals 15 residues. CDR3 in DNA: TGTGCCAGCAGCCAACTGCTAGCGGGACAAGAGACCCAGTACTTC. It translates to CASSQLLAGQETQYF.

The CDR3 loop reads CASRPTLFSSWTNTQYF. The DNA for the CDR3 is TGTGCCAGCAGACCTACTCTCTTCAGTTCCTGGACAAATACGCAGTATTTT. This chain links TRBV4-2 with TRBJ2-3, with a weak D call TRBD1 (5 bases). The germline V gene has CDR1 LGHNA and CDR2 YNFKEQ. The ends were cut back, 6 bases at V and 7 bases at J, with 26 bases in the middle. The CDR3 sequence is 17 residues long.

This sequence joins TRBV9 and TRBJ1-6, with 9 bases fitting TRBD1. The CDR3 is 15 residues long. The V segment lost 3 bases and the J segment 6 bases; nucleotides outside the gene matches: 4. Germline V gene lookup returns CDR1 SGDLS and CDR2 YYNGEE. CDR3 sequence (DNA): TGTGCCAGCAGCGCTCCGACAGGGGGTAATTCACCCCTCCACTTT. Translated, it gives CASSAPTGGNSPLHF.

The gene calls are TRBV11-1 and TRBJ2-7; D remains ambiguous. The germline V gene has CDR1 SGHAT and CDR2 FQDESV (reference sequence). The CDR3 covers 13 residues. V gave up 4 bases and J gave up 0 bases, with 7 bases separating them. CDR3 DNA sequence: TGTGCCAGCAGCTCCCCCGGCTCCTACGAGCAGTACTTC. This codes for CASSSPGSYEQYF.

This chain uses TRBV7-2 with TRBJ1-4, with 10 nucleotides matching TRBD1. The CDR3 is 16 residues long. Trimming at V came to 2 bases and at J to 8 bases, leaving 8 bases not matched to a gene. Germline CDR1 reads SGHTA; CDR2 reads FQGNSA. CDR3 region: CASSLPSGTGVEKLFF. CDR3 coding DNA: TGTGCCAGCAGCTTACCCTCCGGGACAGGGGTGGAAAAACTGTTTTTT. Supplemented by reference TRBV7-2 and TRBJ1-4, the full variable domain reads GAGVSQSPSNKVTEKGKDVELRCDPISGHTALYWYRQSLGQGLEFLIYFQGNSAPDKSGLPSDRFSAERTGGSVSTLTIQRTQQEDSAVYLCASSLPSGTGVEKLFFGSGTQLSVL.

The CDR3 sequence: CASSKRGNTEAFF. CDR3 DNA: TGTGCCAGCAGCAAAAGGGGGAACACTGAAGCTTTCTTT. V gene TRBV12-3 or TRBV12-4 combines with J gene TRBJ1-1, with a possible D match to TRBD1 (5 bases). The CDR3 is 13 residues long. The ends were cut back, 6 bases at V and 1 base at J, with 9 bases in the middle.

In its sample, this clone was seen a few times. The CDR3 sequence is CASSLGQNSGNTIYF. The CDR3 bases are TGTGCCAGCAGCTTGGGACAAAACTCTGGAAACACCATATATTTT. This rearrangement joins TRBV5-8 to TRBJ1-3, with D hard to call. Germline V gene lookup returns CDR1 SGHTS and CDR2 YDEGEE. The V gene lost 0 bases and the J gene lost 0 bases, with 7 bases spanning the gap. The CDR3 consists of 15 residues.

The rearrangement joins TRBV24-1 to TRBJ2-5, with 7 bases that match TRBD2. Germline V gives CDR1 KGHDR, CDR2 SFDVKD. The CDR3 spans 15 residues. Trimming at V came to 10 bases and at J to 6 bases, leaving 16 bases not matched to a gene. The CDR3 loop is CATPGGTDSGKTQYF. The CDR3 DNA reads TGTGCCACTCCCGGGGGGACCGATTCGGGGAAGACCCAGTACTTC.

The V gene is TRBV19, the J gene TRBJ1-6, with a possible D match to TRBD1 (6 bases). Germline assignment: CDR1 LNHDA and CDR2 SQIVND (reference sequence). V lost 5 bases and J 3 bases, leaving 17 bases between the germline ends. This CDR3 is built from 17 residues. CDR3 amino acids: CASSSPRGARYNSPLHF. DNA of the CDR3: TGTGCCAGTAGTTCTCCGCGGGGGGCTCGCTATAATTCACCCCTCCACTTT.

Here the CDR3 DNA reads TGTGCCAGCAGCTTAAAGTTATTGGCCAGGGGATTTTCCTACGAGCAGTACTTC. Its protein is CASSLKLLARGFSYEQYF. The gene calls are TRBV7-2 and TRBJ2-7, with D perhaps TRBD1 (6 bases). Germline V gives CDR1 SGHTA, CDR2 FQGNSA. The CDR3 totals 18 residues. Trimming shortened V by 2 bases and J by 1 base, and 21 bases separated the two germline ends.

The CDR3 bases are TGTGCCAGCAGTTCCTTTTTCAGATACAGGGCCACCGGGGAGCTGTTTTTT. This translates into CASSSFFRYRATGELFF. The genes are TRBV27 and TRBJ2-2; a weak D match, TRBD1 (6 bases). V lost 4 bases to trimming and J lost 4 bases, with 19 bases between them. The CDR3 is made up of 17 amino acids. Germline CDR1 MNHEY, CDR2 SMNVEV (reference sequence).

This chain links TRBV5-1 with TRBJ2-3; D gene ambiguous. Trimming removed 0 bases at V and 0 bases at J, with 5 bases between. This CDR3 comprises 14 residues. Germline CDR1 and CDR2: SGHRS and YFSETQ. CDR3 DNA sequence: TGCGCCAGCAGCTTGGGGGCTAGCACAGATACGCAGTATTTT. Encoded protein: CASSLGASTDTQYF.

The rearrangement links TRBV13 to TRBJ2-6, with D unclear. Germline V gene sequence: CDR1 PRHDT, CDR2 FYEKMQ (reference sequence). Trimming pared 0 bases from V and 1 base from J, leaving 4 bases between. CDR3 length equals 15 residues. CDR3 bases: TGTGCCAGCAGCTTAGGCAGATCTGGGGCCAACGTCCTGACTTTC. Translation: CASSLGRSGANVLTF.

This clone was observed at least ten times. V and J are TRBV4-3 and TRBJ1-3; D is perhaps TRBD1 (5 bases). This CDR3 has 17 residues. Germline CDR1 LGHNA, CDR2 YSLEER. The CDR3 DNA reads as TGCCCCCCCAGCCCCCGGTGGGGGGGACGTCCTGGAAACACCATATATTTT. Translation gives CPPSPRWGGRPGNTIYF.

The chain carries TRBV5-6 and TRBJ1-2; 7 nucleotides agree with TRBD1. Unmatched junction bases numbered 4, after V lost 3 bases and J lost 8 bases. The CDR3 has 12 amino acids. Germline V gives CDR1 SGHDT, CDR2 YYEEEE. The DNA of the CDR3 is TGTGCCAGCAGCTCGGACAGGTGGGGCTACACCTTC. It codes for CASSSDRWGYTF. The full variable domain, with the rest looked up from reference TRBV5-6 and TRBJ1-2, is DAGVTQSPTHLIKTRGQQVTLRCSPKSGHDTVSWYQQALGQGPQFIFQYYEEEERQRGNFPDRFSGHQFPNYSSELNVNALLLGDSALYLCASSSDRWGYTFGSGTRLTVV.

V is TRBV19 and J is TRBJ1-2; TRBD1 matches at 8 bases. CDR1 is LNHDA, CDR2 SQIVND, per germline (reference sequence). V shed 6 bases and J 5 bases; nucleotides not matched to a gene: 5. The CDR3 is 13 amino acids. CDR3 bases: TGTGCCAGTAGGCGGGACAGGAATTATGGCTACACCTTC. It translates to CASRRDRNYGYTF.